This T cell receptor (beta chain) was sequenced for a study of human T cells and chemical hapten exposure. Germline values: CDR1 SGHVS, CDR2 FNYEAQ. V lost 1 base and J 0 bases, leaving 18 bases between the germline ends. The CDR3 is 18 amino acids. Time point meaning: pre-sensitization, week 0. Treatment specified: therapeutic diphenylcyclopropenone sensitization with weekly scalp DPC. This clonotype was detected only a few times. Within the library, unique molecular identifiers were attached to each individual cDNA molecule. As processed by the authors: A per-sample median of around 100,000 TCRs was observed, with a range of about 20,000 to 750,000. TCRdb re-called the RACE reads through MiXCR, storing one row per CDR3 protein. TCRdb, rather than the study authors, made the V and J calls. The sample has under 400,000 distinct CDR3 sequences, approximately 5% seen once.

This clonotype was obtained from a woman in her forties or fifties with alopecia areata. Some clones in this sample may be carry-over from other donors' samples. This chain joins TRBV7-6 and TRBJ1-2, with D maybe TRBD1 (6 bases). The sequencing used whole blood, collected in connection with sensitization to the hapten diphenylcyclopropenone (DPC). The CDR3 loop is CASSLERPKGTPNYGYTF. The CDR3 DNA follows: TGTGCCAGCAGCTTAGAACGTCCCAAGGGGACACCTAACTATGGCTACACCTTC.